A single sample gave rise to the 25 T cell receptor beta chains below, sequenced in a study of radiotherapy plus CTLA-4 blockade in lung cancer. Clones were sequenced by immunoSEQ multiplex PCR, and TCRdb holds only the in-frame ones, with some missing. Of tens of thousands of clones in the sample, 70% to 90% were seen once. This specimen consisted of peripheral blood, obtained from a patient treated with radiotherapy plus ipilimumab. These receptors were taken from a human donor with non-small cell lung cancer that progressed on radiotherapy plus ipilimumab.

The J gene is TRBJ1-6, the V gene TRBV14; the match to TRBD1 covers 7 bases. V lost 1 base, J lost 6 bases, and 6 bases stayed unmatched. The CDR3 contains 16 residues. Germline lookup yields CDR1 SGHDN and CDR2 FVKESK. The CDR3 reads CASSQVGGQLNSPLHF. As DNA, the CDR3 is TGTGCCAGCAGCCAAGTAGGGGGACAGCTTAATTCACCCCTCCACTTT.

V and J are TRBV9 and TRBJ2-2; 7 nucleotides agree with TRBD2. This CDR3 contains 16 residues. Germline CDR1 is SGDLS and CDR2 is YYNGEE. The trim removed 0 bases at V and 4 bases at J, leaving 6 bases unmatched. CDR3: CASSVATRGSTGELFF. Here the CDR3 DNA reads TGTGCCAGCAGCGTAGCTACGCGGGGGAGCACCGGGGAGCTGTTTTTT.

V is TRBV6-6 and J is TRBJ1-6; 7 positions match TRBD1. J gave up 3 bases and V 3 bases, and 5 bases lay outside the gene matches. The CDR3 is 16 residues long. The V gene's germline CDR1 is MNHNY and CDR2 SVGAGI (reference sequence). Here the CDR3 reads CASSYRQGDYNSPLHF. CDR3 nucleotides: TGTGCCAGCAGTTATAGGCAGGGGGACTATAATTCACCCCTCCACTTT.

CDR3 amino acids: CASSFGKGAEAFF. CDR3 coding DNA: TGTGCCAGCAGCTTTGGGAAGGGGGCTGAAGCTTTCTTT. The rearrangement uses TRBV5-6 and TRBJ1-1, with D possibly matching TRBD1 (6 bases). V was pared by 2 bases and J by 6 bases, with 11 bases between. The CDR3 is 13 amino acids. Looked up from germline, CDR1 is SGHDT and CDR2 is YYEEEE.

In its sample, this clone was seen a few times. This chain connects TRBV6-5 to TRBJ1-2, with 7 bases fitting TRBD1. This CDR3 comprises 14 residues. Trimming took 2 bases from V and 5 from J; bases not matched to a gene: 5. Germline V gene lookup returns CDR1 MNHEY and CDR2 SVGAGI. The CDR3 DNA reads as TGTGCCAGCAGTTACGACAGGGCGCCTTATGGCTACACCTTC. Encoded protein: CASSYDRAPYGYTF.

V usage is TRBV5-1 and J usage is TRBJ2-4; D may be TRBD2 (5 bases). CDR3 length equals 15 residues. Deletions cut 5 bases from V and 0 bases from J, with 12 bases between. The germline gives CDR1 SGHRS, CDR2 YFSETQ. This CDR3 reads CASSLTREAKNIQYF. The CDR3 nucleotides read TGCGCCAGCAGTTTAACCCGGGAAGCCAAAAACATTCAGTACTTC.

V usage is TRBV7-2 and J usage is TRBJ1-1; maybe TRBD1 (5 bases). CDR1 and CDR2 (germline): SGHTA, FQGNSA. The ends were cut back, 6 bases at V and 11 bases at J, with 22 bases in the middle. The CDR3 contains 14 residues. The CDR3 DNA reads as TGTGCCAGCAGGTTCAACCGTGGGGCCTTAAACGCTTTCTTT. This gives the protein CASRFNRGALNAFF.

The CDR3 is CASSQGGGTGGNQNQHF. DNA for the CDR3: TGTGCCAGCAGCCAGGGGGGAGGGACAGGGGGTAATCAGAACCAGCATTTT. This rearrangement joins TRBV5-8 to TRBJ1-5, with 11 bases lining up with TRBD1. Germline loops: CDR1 SGHTS, CDR2 YDEGEE. V dropped 4 bases and J dropped 12; count of bases not matched to a gene: 18. The CDR3 contains 17 residues.

By its share, this clone is medium-sized. The chain joins TRBV7-6 to TRBJ2-5; 10 nucleotides match TRBD2. Looked up from germline, CDR1 is SGHVS and CDR2 is FNYEAQ. V was pared by 5 bases and J by 3 bases, with 3 bases of the junction left unmatched. This CDR3 is built from 14 residues. As DNA, the CDR3 is TGTGCCAGCAGCGCTAGCGGGGGAGAAGAGACCCAGTACTTC. Residues: CASSASGGEETQYF.

CDR3 region: CASSLASGVNTEAFF. Written as DNA, the CDR3 is TGTGCCAGCAGCTTAGCGTCGGGGGTGAACACTGAAGCTTTCTTT. The rearrangement joins TRBV7-6 to TRBJ1-1, with D perhaps matching TRBD1 (5 bases). CDR1 and CDR2 (germline): SGHVS, FNYEAQ. This CDR3 is 15 amino acids long. V lost 0 bases and J 0 bases, leaving 8 bases between the germline ends. Supplemented by reference TRBV7-6 and TRBJ1-1, the full variable domain reads GAGVSQSPRYKVTKRGQDVALRCDPISGHVSLYWYRQALGQGPEFLTYFNYEAQQDKSGLPNDRFSAERPEGSISTLTIQRTEQRDSAMYRCASSLASGVNTEAFFGQGTRLTVV.

The chain employs TRBV9 and TRBJ2-5; 8 bases are a match to TRBD2. The CDR3 length is 16 residues. CDR1 and CDR2 from the germline V gene are SGDLS and YYNGEE. V shed 2 bases, J shed 0 bases, and the junction held 6 bases outside the gene matches. The CDR3 reads CASSVGRGGHQETQYF. DNA for the CDR3: TGTGCCAGCAGCGTGGGTCGGGGGGGGCACCAAGAGACCCAGTACTTC.

This clone was found a few times. This chain connects TRBV6-6 to TRBJ1-5; D perhaps matches TRBD1 (5 bases). The V and J ends lost 2 bases and 9 bases respectively, with 8 bases between them. CDR1 is MNHNY, CDR2 SVGAGI, per germline (reference sequence). CDR3 length equals 12 residues. As DNA, the CDR3 is TGTGCCAGCAGTTACGGGGGAGGGCCCCAGCATTTT. Translation gives CASSYGGGPQHF.

The chain is built from TRBV19 and TRBJ1-1; D is possibly TRBD1 (6 bases). The CDR3 is 13 amino acids. The germline V gene has CDR1 LNHDA and CDR2 SQIVND (reference sequence). Trimming left V 6 bases short and J 8 bases short, with 16 bases between. CDR3 sequence: CASSTQDRWEAFF. The CDR3 region has the DNA TGTGCCAGTAGCACTCAGGACAGATGGGAAGCTTTCTTT. Looking up the rest from reference TRBV19 and TRBJ1-1 gives the full variable domain: DGGITQSPKYLFRKEGQNVTLSCEQNLNHDAMYWYRQDPGQGLRLIYYSQIVNDFQKGDIAEGYSVSREKKESFPLTVTSAQKNPTAFYLCASSTQDRWEAFFGQGTRLTVV.

The chain has TRBV7-2 and TRBJ2-1; TRBD1 agrees at 9 bases. V dropped 5 bases and J dropped 4; count of bases not matched to a gene: 6. The CDR3 is made up of 15 amino acids. Germline V gives CDR1 SGHTA, CDR2 FQGNSA. The CDR3 sequence is CASSADRGEYNEQFF. For the CDR3, the DNA is TGTGCCAGCAGCGCGGACAGGGGAGAATACAATGAGCAGTTCTTC. Drawing the rest from reference TRBV7-2 and TRBJ2-1, the complete variable domain is GAGVSQSPSNKVTEKGKDVELRCDPISGHTALYWYRQSLGQGLEFLIYFQGNSAPDKSGLPSDRFSAERTGGSVSTLTIQRTQQEDSAVYLCASSADRGEYNEQFFGPGTRLTVL.

The chain uses TRBV10-3 and TRBJ2-2, with TRBD2 matching 11 bases. The ends lost 6 bases at V and 3 bases at J; junction bases unmatched: 9. The CDR3 totals 17 residues. Germline CDR1 is ENHRY and CDR2 is SYGVKD. This chain's CDR3 is CAIREPGLAEDTGELFF. The DNA for the CDR3 is TGTGCCATCAGGGAACCGGGACTAGCGGAGGACACCGGGGAGCTGTTTTTT.

J is TRBJ2-7 and V is TRBV18; TRBD2 is a possible D gene (6 bases). Germline CDR1 and CDR2: KGHSH and LQKENI. V lost 6 bases and J lost 1, with 19 bases in between. This CDR3 comprises 16 residues. The CDR3 sequence is CASSPQTGTGSYEQYF. As DNA, the CDR3 is TGTGCCAGCTCTCCTCAAACCGGGACTGGGTCCTACGAGCAGTACTTC.

The V gene is TRBV4-1, the J gene TRBJ2-1; 8 nucleotides line up with TRBD2. Germline lookup yields CDR1 MGHRA and CDR2 YSYEKL. V lost 4 bases, J lost 7 bases, and 15 bases stayed unmatched. The length of the CDR3 is 17 residues. The CDR3 nucleotides are TGCGCCAGCAGCCGAGCGCTTGAGGCGGGGGGTAATAATGAGCAGTTCTTC. It encodes CASSRALEAGGNNEQFF.

The rearrangement uses TRBV4-1 and TRBJ2-7; D is unclear. The CDR3 is 15 residues long. Germline CDR1 is MGHRA and CDR2 is YSYEKL. The V end lost 0 bases, the J end lost 2 bases, and 11 bases lay between the germline ends. The CDR3 spells CASSQETNGAYEQYF. In nucleotides, the CDR3 is TGCGCCAGCAGCCAAGAGACCAACGGAGCCTACGAGCAGTACTTC.

The chain recombines TRBV14 with TRBJ2-2; TRBD2 agrees at 9 bases. The V gene's germline CDR1 is SGHDN and CDR2 FVKESK. V lost 5 bases to trimming and J lost 9 bases; unmatched junction nucleotides: 16. This CDR3 comprises 17 residues. The chain's CDR3 is CASSYEVAGGHGRELFF. The DNA of the CDR3 is TGTGCCAGCAGCTACGAAGTGGCGGGGGGGCATGGCCGGGAGCTGTTTTTT.

The rearrangement links TRBV14 to TRBJ1-2, with TRBD1 matching over 10 bases. The V segment lost 4 bases and the J segment 5 bases; nucleotides outside the gene matches: 13. The CDR3 sequence is 17 residues long. Germline CDR1 is SGHDN and CDR2 is FVKESK. This CDR3 reads CASSPGTGDGGGYGYTF. CDR3 DNA: TGTGCCAGCAGCCCTGGGACAGGGGACGGTGGTGGGTATGGCTACACCTTC.

The chain joins TRBV28 to TRBJ1-6, with no clear D. CDR3 length: 16 amino acids. V was pared by 3 bases and J by 5 bases, with 14 bases between. Germline assignment: CDR1 MDHEN and CDR2 SYDVKM. CDR3 sequence (DNA): TGTGCCAGCAGTTTTGGGCGCTGGGTGGATAATTCACCCCTCCACTTT. Translating it yields CASSFGRWVDNSPLHF.

The genes are TRBV5-6 and TRBJ1-1; no reliable D call. With 2 bases removed from V and 1 base from J, the gap between germline ends came to 6 bases. The CDR3 extends over 13 amino acids. Germline lookup yields CDR1 SGHDT and CDR2 YYEEEE. CDR3 residues: CASSLPGNTEAFF. The CDR3 DNA follows: TGTGCCAGCAGCTTACCGGGGAACACTGAAGCTTTCTTT.

V usage is TRBV6-1 and J usage is TRBJ1-2; the D gene is possibly TRBD1 (5 bases). The CDR3 sequence is 15 residues long. Germline V gene lookup returns CDR1 MNHNS and CDR2 SASEGT. The ends were cut back, 1 base at V and 4 bases at J, with 13 bases in the middle. The CDR3 DNA is TGTGCCAGCAGTGAAGACGGGGGGATGGCCTATGGCTACACCTTC. Protein sequence: CASSEDGGMAYGYTF.

The V and J genes are TRBV7-9 and TRBJ2-3; TRBD1 agrees at 7 bases. With 5 bases clipped from V and 1 base from J, the junction kept 9 bases outside the gene matches. This CDR3 comprises 16 residues. Looked up from germline, CDR1 is SEHNR and CDR2 is FQNEAQ (reference sequence). The CDR3 DNA reads as TGTGCCAGCAGCAATACCCTAGGGACAGGCACAGATACGCAGTATTTT. Translation gives CASSNTLGTGTDTQYF.

V usage is TRBV10-2 and J usage is TRBJ1-4, with TRBD1 identical over 11 bases. CDR1 WSHSY and CDR2 SAAADI come from the germline V gene. The CDR3 contains 18 residues. V shed 1 base, J shed 8 bases, and the junction held 12 bases outside the gene matches. As DNA, the CDR3 is TGCGCCAGCAGTGAGTGGACAGGGGGCCGGCAGTTTAACGAAAAACTGTTTTTT. Its protein is CASSEWTGGRQFNEKLFF.